This T cell receptor (beta chain) was sequenced during a study of blood T cell repertoires in COVID-19. Study summary: Samples of COVID-19 (acute and convalescent) were obtained from the United States, Italy and Spain. T cells, B-cell-depleted T cells, or PBMCs supplied cDNA or gDNA.

From germline, CDR1 is SEHNR and CDR2 FQNEAQ (reference sequence). The CDR3 is made up of 14 amino acids. The ends lost 5 bases at V and 6 bases at J; junction bases unmatched: 7. The authors' processing: By means of reference gene primer amplification, nucleated cell counts were estimated. Measured with immunoSEQ multiplex PCR; TCRdb has only the in-frame clones, and not every one. That table gives V, J and clone size, and the DNA gave D and trimming. The sample shows some 180,000 clones, 88% of them seen only once. The receptor was isolated from a man in his forties or fifties with active or convalescent COVID-19. The genes are TRBV7-9 and TRBJ2-7; 10 nucleotides align to TRBD1. Sequencing used peripheral blood. CDR3 protein: CASSRGQGGSEQYF. In DNA, the CDR3 is TGTGCCAGCAGCCGTGGACAGGGGGGGAGCGAGCAGTACTTC.